This T cell receptor beta chain derives from a study of monozygotic twins with cystic fibrosis. Study at large: Library input was around 2.8 micrograms of fragmented DNA, with approximately 14 PCR cycles.

The CDR3 sequence is 16 residues long. Germline CDR1 reads LGHNA; CDR2 reads YNFKEQ. V was clipped by 4 bases and J by 4 bases, with 18 bases between them. Only in-frame clones appear in the TCRdb table, and some are missing; sequencing was by immunoSEQ multiplex PCR. The sample shows around 20,000 clones, roughly 89% of them seen only once. Sample: blood. This clonotype was obtained from a girl aged 2 to 10 with cystic fibrosis. V usage is TRBV4-2 and J usage is TRBJ2-3, with D maybe TRBD2 (6 bases). In nucleotides, the CDR3 is TGTGCCAGCAGCCCCAATAGGGCGGAGCGGGCAGATACGCAGTATTTT. Its protein product is CASSPNRAERADTQYF.